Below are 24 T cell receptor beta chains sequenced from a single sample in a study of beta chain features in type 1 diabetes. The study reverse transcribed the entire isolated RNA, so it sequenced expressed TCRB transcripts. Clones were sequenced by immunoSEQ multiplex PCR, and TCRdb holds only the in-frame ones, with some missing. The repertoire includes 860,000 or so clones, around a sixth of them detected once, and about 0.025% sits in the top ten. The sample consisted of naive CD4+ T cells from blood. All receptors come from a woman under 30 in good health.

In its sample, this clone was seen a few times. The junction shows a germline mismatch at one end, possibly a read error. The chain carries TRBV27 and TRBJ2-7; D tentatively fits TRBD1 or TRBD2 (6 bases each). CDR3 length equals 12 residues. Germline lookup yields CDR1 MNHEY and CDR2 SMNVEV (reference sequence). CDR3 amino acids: CASSGKGGPNFF. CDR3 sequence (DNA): TGTGCCAGCAGTGGCAAGGGGGGACCGAATTTCTTC.

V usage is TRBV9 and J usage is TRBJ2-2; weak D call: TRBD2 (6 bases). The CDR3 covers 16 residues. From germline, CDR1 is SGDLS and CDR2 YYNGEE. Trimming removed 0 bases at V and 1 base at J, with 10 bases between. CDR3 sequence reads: CASSVVAGRNTGELFF. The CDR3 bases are TGTGCCAGCAGCGTAGTCGCGGGGAGGAACACCGGGGAGCTGTTTTTT.

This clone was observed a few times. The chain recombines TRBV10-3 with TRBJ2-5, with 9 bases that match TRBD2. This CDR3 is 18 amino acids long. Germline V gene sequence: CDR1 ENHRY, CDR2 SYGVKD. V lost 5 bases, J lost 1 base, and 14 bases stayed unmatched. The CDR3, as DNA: TGTGCCATCAGTCCTTCGGGACTAGCTTTGAAGGGCCAAGAGACCCAGTACTTC. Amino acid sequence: CAISPSGLALKGQETQYF.

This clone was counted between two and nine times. The CDR3 reads CATSRDYLRLAGQETQYF. The DNA of the CDR3 is TGTGCCACCAGCAGAGATTACCTAAGACTAGCGGGACAAGAGACCCAGTACTTC. The genes are TRBV15 and TRBJ2-5; 11 bases are shared with TRBD2. The CDR3 spans 18 residues. After removal of 0 bases from V and 2 bases from J, the junction contained 8 bases not matched to a gene. Germline CDR1 and CDR2: LNHNV and YYDKDF (reference sequence).

The CDR3 region is CASSPPDRPWEQYF. The CDR3 DNA sequence: TGCGCCAGCAGCCCCCCGGACAGGCCTTGGGAGCAGTACTTC. The chain recombines TRBV4-3 with TRBJ2-7, with TRBD1 matching over 7 bases. V shed 4 bases and J 7 bases; nucleotides not matched to a gene: 10. CDR1 and CDR2 from the germline V gene are LGHNA and YSLEER. The CDR3 covers 14 residues.

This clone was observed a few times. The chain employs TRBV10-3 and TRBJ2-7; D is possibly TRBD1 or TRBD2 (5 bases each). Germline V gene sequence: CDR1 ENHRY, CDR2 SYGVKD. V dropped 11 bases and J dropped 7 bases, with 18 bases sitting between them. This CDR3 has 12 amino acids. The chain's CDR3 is CAAGTDGREQYF. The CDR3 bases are TGTGCCGCCGGGACGGACGGCCGTGAGCAGTACTTC.

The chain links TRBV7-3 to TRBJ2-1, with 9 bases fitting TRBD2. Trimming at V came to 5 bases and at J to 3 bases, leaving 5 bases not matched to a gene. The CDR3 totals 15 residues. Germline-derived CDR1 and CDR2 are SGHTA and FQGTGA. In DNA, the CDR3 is TGTGCCAGCAGCGCCGCTAGCGGGGACTACAATGAGCAGTTCTTC. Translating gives CASSAASGDYNEQFF.

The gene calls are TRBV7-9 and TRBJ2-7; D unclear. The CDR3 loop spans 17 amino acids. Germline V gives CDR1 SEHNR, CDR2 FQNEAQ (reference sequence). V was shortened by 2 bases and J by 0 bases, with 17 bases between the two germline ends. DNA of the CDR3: TGTGCCAGCAGCTTATTCCCGGGCCTCGGCAGCTCCTACGAGCAGTACTTC. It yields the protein CASSLFPGLGSSYEQYF.

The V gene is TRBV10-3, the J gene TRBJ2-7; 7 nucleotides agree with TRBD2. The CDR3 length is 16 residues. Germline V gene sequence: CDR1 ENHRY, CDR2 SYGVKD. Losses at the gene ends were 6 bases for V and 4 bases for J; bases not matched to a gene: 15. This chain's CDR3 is CAISRAREVLVYEQYF. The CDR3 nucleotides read TGTGCCATCAGCCGAGCCCGGGAGGTCCTGGTTTACGAGCAGTACTTC.

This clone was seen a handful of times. CDR3 region: CASSTGRYYGYTF. CDR3 nucleotide sequence: TGTGCCAGCAGCACTGGACGTTACTATGGCTACACCTTC. The chain uses TRBV5-6 and TRBJ1-2, with D unclear. Germline lookup yields CDR1 SGHDT and CDR2 YYEEEE. CDR3 size: 13 residues. V lost 4 bases to trimming and J lost 3 bases, with 10 bases between them.

CDR3 DNA sequence: TGCGCCAGCAGCCAAGACTTTGGCGGGAGGCCGTCCTCCTACGAGCAGTACTTC. This encodes CASSQDFGGRPSSYEQYF. This sequence joins TRBV4-1 and TRBJ2-7; 8 bases are a match to TRBD2. The trim removed 0 bases at V and 0 bases at J, leaving 10 bases unmatched. CDR3 length equals 18 residues. Germline CDR1 reads MGHRA; CDR2 reads YSYEKL.

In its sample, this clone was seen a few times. The CDR3 DNA sequence: TGTGCCAGCAGTTTAATATTAGCGGGAGGTAATGAGCAGTTCTTC. As protein: CASSLILAGGNEQFF. The rearrangement links TRBV28 to TRBJ2-1, with 10 bases lining up with TRBD2. The CDR3 consists of 15 residues. Germline lookup yields CDR1 MDHEN and CDR2 SYDVKM. J gave up 7 bases and V 2 bases, and 5 bases lay outside the gene matches.

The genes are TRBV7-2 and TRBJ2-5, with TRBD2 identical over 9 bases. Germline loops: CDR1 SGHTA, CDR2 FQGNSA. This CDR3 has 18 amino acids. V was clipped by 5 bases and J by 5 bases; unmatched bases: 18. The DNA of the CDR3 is TGTGCCAGCAGCGGGAAGAAGGTTCCTAGCGGGATGACGGAGACCCAGTACTTC. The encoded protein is CASSGKKVPSGMTETQYF.

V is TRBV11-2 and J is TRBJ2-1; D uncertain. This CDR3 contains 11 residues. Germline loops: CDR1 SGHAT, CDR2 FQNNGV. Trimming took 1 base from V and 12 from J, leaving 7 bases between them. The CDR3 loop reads CASSLGRRQFF. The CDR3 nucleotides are TGTGCCAGCAGCTTAGGAAGGCGGCAGTTCTTC.

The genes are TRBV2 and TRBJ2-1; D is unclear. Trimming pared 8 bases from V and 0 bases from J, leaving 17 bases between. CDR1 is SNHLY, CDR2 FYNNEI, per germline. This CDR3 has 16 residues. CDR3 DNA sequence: TGTGCCAGCTTTTACCACTCGGTGGGCTCCTACAATGAGCAGTTCTTC. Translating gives CASFYHSVGSYNEQFF.

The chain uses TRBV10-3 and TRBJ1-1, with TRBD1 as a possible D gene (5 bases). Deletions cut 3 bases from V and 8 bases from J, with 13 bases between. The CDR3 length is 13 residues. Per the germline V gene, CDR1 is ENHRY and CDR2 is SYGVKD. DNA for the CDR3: TGTGCCATCAGTGACATACCGGGGACGGAAGCTTTCTTT. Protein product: CAISDIPGTEAFF.

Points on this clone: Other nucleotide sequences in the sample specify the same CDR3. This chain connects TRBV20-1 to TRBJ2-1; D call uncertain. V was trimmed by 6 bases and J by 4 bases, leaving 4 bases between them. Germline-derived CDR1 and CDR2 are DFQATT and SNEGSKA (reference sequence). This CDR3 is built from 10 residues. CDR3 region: CSAQYNEQFF. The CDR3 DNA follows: TGCAGTGCCCAATACAATGAGCAGTTCTTC.

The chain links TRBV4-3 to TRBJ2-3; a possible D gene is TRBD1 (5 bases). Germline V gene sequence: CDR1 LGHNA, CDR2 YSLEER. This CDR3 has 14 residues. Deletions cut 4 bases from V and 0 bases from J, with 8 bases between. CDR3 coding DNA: TGCGCCAGCAGCCCGACAGATAGCACAGATACGCAGTATTTT. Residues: CASSPTDSTDTQYF.

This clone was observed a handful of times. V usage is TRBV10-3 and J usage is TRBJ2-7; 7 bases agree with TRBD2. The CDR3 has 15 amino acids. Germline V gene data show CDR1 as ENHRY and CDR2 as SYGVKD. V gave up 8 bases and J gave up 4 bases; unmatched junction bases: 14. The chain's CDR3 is CAIGSVAGLRYEQYF. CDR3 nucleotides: TGTGCCATCGGGTCCGTAGCGGGCCTTCGATACGAGCAGTACTTC.

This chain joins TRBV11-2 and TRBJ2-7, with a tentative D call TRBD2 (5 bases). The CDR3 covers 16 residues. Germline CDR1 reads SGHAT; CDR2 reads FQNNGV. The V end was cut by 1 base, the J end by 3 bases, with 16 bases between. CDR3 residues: CASSLGYTGSYYEQYF. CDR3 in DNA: TGTGCCAGCAGCTTAGGGTATACGGGGAGTTACTACGAGCAGTACTTC.

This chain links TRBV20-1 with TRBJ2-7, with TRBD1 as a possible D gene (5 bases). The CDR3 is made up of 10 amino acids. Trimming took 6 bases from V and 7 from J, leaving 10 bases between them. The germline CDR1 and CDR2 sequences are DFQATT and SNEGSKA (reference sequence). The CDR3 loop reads CSAQQAEQYF. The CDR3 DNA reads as TGCAGTGCACAACAGGCGGAGCAGTACTTC.

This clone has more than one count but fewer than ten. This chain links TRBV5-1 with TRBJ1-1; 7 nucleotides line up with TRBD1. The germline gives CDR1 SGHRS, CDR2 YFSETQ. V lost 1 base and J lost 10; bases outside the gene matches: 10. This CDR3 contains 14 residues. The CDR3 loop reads CASSLNRGQRRAFF. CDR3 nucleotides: TGCGCCAGCAGCTTGAATAGGGGACAGCGGAGAGCTTTCTTT.

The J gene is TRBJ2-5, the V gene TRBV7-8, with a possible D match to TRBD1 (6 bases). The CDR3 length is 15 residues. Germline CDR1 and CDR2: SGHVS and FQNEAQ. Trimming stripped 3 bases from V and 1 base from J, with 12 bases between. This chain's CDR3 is CASSFGQTTQETQYF. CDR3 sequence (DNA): TGTGCCAGCAGCTTCGGACAGACGACCCAAGAGACCCAGTACTTC. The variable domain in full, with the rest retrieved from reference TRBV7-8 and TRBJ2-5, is GAGVSQSPRYKVAKRGQDVALRCDPISGHVSLFWYQQALGQGPEFLTYFQNEAQLDKSGLPSDRFFAERPEGSVSTLKIQRTQQEDSAVYLCASSFGQTTQETQYFGPGTRLLVL.

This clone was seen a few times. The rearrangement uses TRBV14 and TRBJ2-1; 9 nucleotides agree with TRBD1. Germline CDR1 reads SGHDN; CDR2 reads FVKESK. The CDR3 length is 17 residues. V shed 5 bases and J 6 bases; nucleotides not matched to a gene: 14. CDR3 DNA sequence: TGTGCCAGCAGCGATCAGAAACCCGGGACAGGGTTCAATGAGCAGTTCTTC. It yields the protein CASSDQKPGTGFNEQFF.